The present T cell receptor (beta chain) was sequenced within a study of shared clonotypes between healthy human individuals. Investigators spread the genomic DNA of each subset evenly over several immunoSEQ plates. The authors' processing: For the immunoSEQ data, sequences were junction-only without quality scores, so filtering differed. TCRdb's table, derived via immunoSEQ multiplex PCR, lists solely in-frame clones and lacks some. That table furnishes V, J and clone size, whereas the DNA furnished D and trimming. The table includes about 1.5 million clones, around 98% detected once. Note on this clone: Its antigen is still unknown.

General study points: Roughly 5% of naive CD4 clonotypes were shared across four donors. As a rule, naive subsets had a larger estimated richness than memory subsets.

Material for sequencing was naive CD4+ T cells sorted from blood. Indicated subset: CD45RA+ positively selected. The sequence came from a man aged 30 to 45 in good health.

This CDR3 reads CASSPQAQGRANEQFF. CDR3 DNA: TGTGCCAGCTCACCACAGGCGCAAGGCCGTGCCAATGAGCAGTTCTTC. The gene calls are TRBV18 and TRBJ2-1; no firm D call. Trimming stripped 1 base from V and 6 bases from J, with 16 bases between. Germline loops: CDR1 KGHSH, CDR2 LQKENI. The CDR3 runs 16 residues.